This T cell receptor beta chain appears in the sequencing data of a study of T cell responses to AZD1222 COVID-19 vaccine. The method was immunoSEQ multiplex PCR; TCRdb's version includes in-frame clones alone and lacks a portion of them. The table shows approximately 110,000 clones, with 92% occurring only once. For this clone: Antigen specificity is unknown.

Study-wide results and limits: The sample set comprised mostly white British donors with more females, and clonal diversity was possibly underestimated. Seropositive status at baseline applied to only five to seven AZD1222 recipients. Regions 160-218 and 743-854 dominated among vaccine-associated CD4 TCRs spanning spike. Once two AZD1222 doses were given, Spike-specific TCR breadth and depth went up.

CDR1 SQVTM and CDR2 ANQGSEA come from the germline V gene. The CDR3 covers 15 residues. Trimming removed 0 bases from V and 3 bases from J, with 14 bases in between. The source was peripheral blood, collected 28 days after the second AZD1222 dose. The receptor's source is an adult who received the AZD1222 COVID-19 vaccine. The chain carries TRBV29-1 and TRBJ2-5; D gene unclear. This CDR3 reads CSVEDWAGTEETQYF. The CDR3 DNA sequence: TGCAGCGTTGAAGATTGGGCCGGAACGGAAGAGACCCAGTACTTC.